Listed below are T cell receptor beta chains from one sample, sequenced in a study of blood T cell repertoires in COVID-19. The assay was immunoSEQ multiplex PCR, and TCRdb's table has in-frame clones only and misses some. The sample consists of 100,000 to 120,000 clones, 65% to 90% of them appearing once. What was sequenced was peripheral blood. The source of these receptors is an elderly man with acute or convalescent COVID-19. CDR3s include the opening cysteine and the closing phenylalanine or tryptophan. The D gene is left open where the match is weak. For some rows the clone size is stated as once, few or many, or as a class when expanded; others skip it.

d_call	v_call	j_call	clone_size	cdr3_aa	cdr3_nt
TRBD1	TRBV19	TRBJ2-2	once	CASRMTGANTGELFF	TGTGCCAGTAGGATGACAGGGGCCAACACCGGGGAGCTGTTTTTT
-	TRBV6-2/TRBV6-3	TRBJ1-1	few	CASSPSGRMNTEAFF	TGTGCCAGCAGTCCGTCGGGTAGGATGAACACTGAAGCTTTCTTT
TRBD2	TRBV14	TRBJ2-7	-	CASSQDLLAGVDEQYF	TGTGCCAGCAGCCAAGATTTACTAGCGGGAGTCGACGAGCAGTACTTC
-	TRBV28	TRBJ2-1	-	CASSALRDNEQFF	TGTGCCAGCAGTGCGCTTAGAGACAATGAGCAGTTCTTC
-	TRBV6-1	TRBJ1-1	-	CASSELRRDTEAFF	TGTGCCAGCAGTGAATTGCGGAGGGACACTGAAGCTTTCTTT
-	TRBV5-4	TRBJ1-1	-	CASSLQRLENTEAFF	TGTGCCAGCAGCTTGCAGAGGTTGGAGAACACTGAAGCTTTCTTT
-	TRBV19	TRBJ1-2	-	CASRGHGLYTF	TGTGCCAGTAGGGGACATGGTCTTTACACCTTC
TRBD1	TRBV6-2/TRBV6-3	TRBJ1-5	-	CASSWDRGRGNQPQHF	TGTGCCAGCAGTTGGGACAGGGGGCGAGGCAATCAGCCCCAGCATTTT
TRBD1	TRBV6-6	TRBJ2-1	few	CASIAGGNEQFF	TGTGCCAGCATCGCAGGGGGCAATGAGCAGTTCTTC
TRBD1	TRBV25-1	TRBJ2-1	-	CASQRDRRTQSKLFF	TGTGCCAGCCAAAGGGACAGGAGGACCCAATCAAAATTGTTCTTC
TRBD1	TRBV5-1	TRBJ2-1	-	CASSYQQGNEQFF	TGCGCCAGCAGCTATCAACAGGGGAATGAGCAGTTCTTC
TRBD1	TRBV5-1	TRBJ2-5	-	CASSSGQRETQYF	TGCGCCAGCAGCTCGGGACAGCGGGAGACCCAGTACTTC
TRBD1	TRBV28	TRBJ1-2	-	CASSRPGGGYGYTF	TGTGCCAGCAGTAGGCCAGGGGGCGGCTATGGCTACACCTTC
-	TRBV11-3	TRBJ2-7	-	CASSPGLRDEQYF	TGTGCCAGCAGCCCCGGACTTCGGGACGAGCAGTACTTC
TRBD1	TRBV18	TRBJ1-1	-	CASSRFLVGPGTGDGGPEAFF	TGTGCCAGCTCACGCTTCTTAGTTGGACCCGGGACAGGGGATGGTGGGCCTGAAGCTTTCTTT
-	TRBV28	TRBJ1-4	-	CASSSLTPAGPFNEKLFF	TGTGCCAGCAGTAGTTTAACCCCAGCAGGGCCTTTTAATGAAAAACTGTTTTTT
-	TRBV30	TRBJ1-4	few	CAWRSQNEKLFF	TGTGCCTGGAGGTCACAGAATGAAAAACTGTTTTTT
-	TRBV6-2/TRBV6-3	TRBJ2-1	-	CASSSLGAGQFIKGEQFF	TGTGCCAGCAGTTCCTTGGGGGCAGGTCAGTTCATAAAGGGTGAGCAGTTCTTC
TRBD1	TRBV11-3	TRBJ2-7	-	CASSQRGQGGYEQYF	TGTGCCAGCAGCCAACGGGGACAGGGCGGCTACGAGCAGTACTTC
TRBD1	TRBV24-1	TRBJ1-4	-	CATSDSRQGNEKLFF	TGTGCCACCAGTGATTCCCGACAGGGGAATGAAAAACTGTTTTTT
-	TRBV28	TRBJ1-2	-	CASLDSRIGILYGYTF	TGTGCCAGCCTGGACAGTCGAATTGGTATCCTCTATGGCTACACCTTC
TRBD1	TRBV6-5	TRBJ1-2	-	CASSGMVQGAYGYTF	TGTGCCAGTAGCGGAATGGTACAGGGGGCTTATGGCTACACCTTC
TRBD1	TRBV5-1	TRBJ1-2	-	CASSWQQGHLGGYTF	TGCGCCAGCAGCTGGCAACAGGGGCACCTCGGTGGCTACACCTTC
-	TRBV18	TRBJ1-2	-	CASSPRETVSSYTF	TGTGCCAGCTCACCACGAGAGACAGTCTCGAGCTACACCTTC
-	TRBV7-8	TRBJ1-1	-	CASSLAAPNTEAFF	TGTGCCAGCAGCTTGGCCGCCCCGAACACTGAAGCTTTCTTT
-	TRBV5-1	TRBJ1-4	few	CASSRLTGRGEKLFF	TGCGCCAGCAGCCGTTTGACAGGTCGAGGAGAAAAACTGTTTTTT
-	TRBV5-1	TRBJ2-5	-	CASSIGQTNQETQYF	TGCGCCAGCAGCATCGGACAGACCAACCAAGAGACCCAGTACTTC
-	TRBV30	TRBJ1-6	once	CAWSWARSENNSPLHF	TGTGCCTGGAGTTGGGCCCGATCCGAGAATAATTCACCCCTCCACTTT
TRBD1	TRBV30	TRBJ1-6	-	CAWTGGSYNSPLHF	TGTGCCTGGACAGGGGGCTCCTATAATTCACCCCTCCACTTT
TRBD1	TRBV28	TRBJ1-1	few	CASINRGPLNTEAFF	TGTGCCAGCATCAACAGGGGACCTTTAAACACTGAAGCTTTCTTT
TRBD1	TRBV30	TRBJ1-4	once	CAWSKGQGRLLFF	TGTGCCTGGAGTAAAGGACAGGGGAGGTTACTGTTTTTT
TRBD1	TRBV2	TRBJ2-3	-	CASSMGDRGRPDTQYF	TGTGCCAGCAGTATGGGGGACAGGGGGCGCCCAGATACGCAGTATTTT
TRBD1	TRBV27	TRBJ1-4	-	CASSSLTGVQEEKLFF	TGTGCCAGCAGTTCGCTGACAGGGGTTCAAGAGGAAAAACTGTTTTTT
-	TRBV6-5	TRBJ1-1	-	CASSYSYAPGRAFF	TGTGCCAGCAGTTACTCATACGCGCCTGGTCGAGCTTTCTTT
TRBD2	TRBV4-1	TRBJ2-3	once	CASSQSSGSADTQYF	TGCGCCAGCAGCCAATCCAGCGGGAGTGCAGATACGCAGTATTTT
-	TRBV7-8	TRBJ1-5	-	CASSFPGGSNQPQHF	TGTGCCAGCAGCTTTCCGGGGGGAAGCAATCAGCCCCAGCATTTT
-	TRBV2	TRBJ1-1	-	CASSELAAVMNTEAFF	TGTGCCAGCAGTGAATTGGCGGCAGTCATGAACACTGAAGCTTTCTTT
TRBD2	TRBV7-2	TRBJ2-3	-	CASSFREAATDTQYF	TGTGCCAGCAGCTTCCGGGAGGCCGCCACAGATACGCAGTATTTT
TRBD1	TRBV7-2	TRBJ1-1	-	CASSSGDRRNTEAFF	TGTGCCAGCAGCTCAGGGGACAGGCGGAACACTGAAGCTTTCTTT
-	TRBV5-1	TRBJ2-5	-	CASSLDLSETQYF	TGCGCCAGCAGCTTGGATCTATCGGAGACCCAGTACTTC
-	TRBV28	TRBJ1-4	-	CASSPPMREKLFF	TGTGCCAGCAGTCCCCCCATGAGAGAAAAACTGTTTTTT
TRBD2	TRBV28	TRBJ2-7	few	CASSRLGGFDEQYF	TGTGCCAGCAGCCGATTGGGAGGGTTTGACGAGCAGTACTTC
-	TRBV5-1	TRBJ1-1	-	CASSLSVNTEAFF	TGCGCCAGCAGCTTGTCAGTGAACACTGAAGCTTTCTTT
-	TRBV3-1/TRBV3-2	TRBJ1-2	many	CAAKSGNYGYTF	TGTGCCGCAAAGTCAGGGAACTATGGCTACACCTTC
-	TRBV3-1/TRBV3-2	TRBJ2-5	-	CASSHPRLGQETQYF	TGTGCCAGCAGCCATCCCCGCCTAGGCCAAGAGACCCAGTACTTC